These 26 T cell receptor beta chains were sequenced from one sample in a study of T cells in Graves' hyperthyroidism and ophthalmopathy. There were TCR beta CDR3 regions amplified from RNA transcripts. A first-round RT-PCR of the TCR CDR3 used the HTBI primer set. Each CDR3 protein gets one entry after TCRdb re-called the multiplex PCR reads with MiXCR. The sample includes about 640,000 distinct CDR3 sequences, around 20% seen only once; the top ten take 34%. Sequenced sample: blood. The receptor set was obtained from a man under 40 with Graves' ophthalmopathy.

This clonotype was recorded at least ten times. The chain employs TRBV11-3 and TRBJ2-1; 8 nucleotides line up with TRBD1. Trimming removed 5 bases from V and 7 bases from J; junction bases left unmatched: 10. CDR3 length equals 15 residues. From germline, CDR1 is SGHNT and CDR2 YENEEA. In DNA form, the CDR3 reads TGTGCCAGCAGCAAGACCCAGGGGGCATGGAATGAGCAGTTCTTC. Translating gives CASSKTQGAWNEQFF.

This clonotype was detected ten times or more. V gene TRBV30 combines with J gene TRBJ1-1; tentative D call: TRBD1 (6 bases). The length of the CDR3 is 14 residues. Trimming took off 5 bases at V and 4 bases at J, with 17 bases between the two ends. Germline CDR1 GTSNPN, CDR2 SVGIG (reference sequence). The chain's CDR3 is CAWRVSPGATEAFF. The DNA of the CDR3 is TGTGCCTGGCGAGTCTCTCCAGGGGCCACTGAAGCTTTCTTT.

V is TRBV7-3 and J is TRBJ2-2; 7 bases are a match to TRBD1. Germline-derived CDR1 and CDR2 are SGHTA and FQGTGA. V trimming: 2 bases; J trimming: 4 bases; junction bases outside the gene matches: 4. The CDR3 is made up of 15 amino acids. The CDR3 region has the DNA TGTGCCAGCAGCTTATCCGGGACAGCCACCGGGGAGCTGTTTTTT. It yields the protein CASSLSGTATGELFF.

The chain carries TRBV5-4 and TRBJ2-7; D is tentatively TRBD1 or TRBD2 (5 bases each). V was pared by 3 bases and J by 3 bases, with 13 bases between. The CDR3 length is 14 residues. Germline CDR1 and CDR2: SGHNT and YYREEE (reference sequence). The CDR3 protein is CASSSKGPLYEQYF. CDR3 bases: TGTGCCAGCAGCTCGAAGGGACCCCTCTACGAGCAGTACTTC.

The chain combines TRBV7-9 with TRBJ2-1, with 9 bases aligning to TRBD1. V was clipped by 1 base and J by 10 bases; unmatched bases: 8. CDR1 and CDR2 from the germline V gene are SEHNR and FQNEAQ (reference sequence). The CDR3 length is 15 residues. The CDR3 DNA sequence: TGTGCCAGCAGCTTAGGAGGGACAGGGACATCGGAGCAGTTCTTC. Translation: CASSLGGTGTSEQFF.

This chain connects TRBV15 to TRBJ1-2, with D possibly being TRBD1 (6 bases). CDR1 and CDR2 from the germline V gene are LNHNV and YYDKDF (reference sequence). Trimming took 0 bases from V and 4 from J, leaving 12 bases between them. The length of the CDR3 is 15 residues. The CDR3, as DNA: TGTGCCACCAGCAGAGATTCGGGGGGGCCCTATGGCTACACCTTC. Translated: CATSRDSGGPYGYTF.

This sequence joins TRBV12-3 or TRBV12-4 and TRBJ2-2, with no clear D. The CDR3 covers 14 residues. Between the trimmed V and J ends, which lost 5 bases and 6 bases, there was a span of 13 bases. This CDR3 reads CASSLLMGSGELFF. In nucleotides, the CDR3 is TGTGCCAGCAGTCTTCTGATGGGATCCGGGGAGCTGTTTTTT.

This clonotype was seen many times. The gene calls are TRBV5-1 and TRBJ2-1, with TRBD2 identical over 10 bases. The V gene's germline CDR1 is SGHRS and CDR2 YFSETQ. With 3 bases clipped from V and 5 bases from J, the junction kept 14 bases outside the gene matches. The CDR3 covers 18 residues. The CDR3 region is CASSSVGSGRRGNNEQFF. The CDR3 DNA follows: TGCGCCAGCAGCTCCGTAGGTAGCGGGAGGAGGGGTAACAATGAGCAGTTCTTC.

The chain recombines TRBV7-9 with TRBJ1-4, with TRBD1 identical over 9 bases. The CDR3 is 15 amino acids. J gave up 7 bases and V 5 bases, and 8 bases lay outside the gene matches. Germline V lookup: CDR1 SEHNR, CDR2 FQNEAQ (reference sequence). The CDR3 here is CASSLGQGSSEKLFF. The CDR3 nucleotides are TGTGCCAGCAGCCTTGGACAGGGGAGTAGTGAAAAACTGTTTTTT.

The rearrangement links TRBV7-2 to TRBJ2-2; no reliable D call. Per germline, CDR1 SGHTA and CDR2 FQGNSA. V dropped 2 bases and J dropped 1 base, with 8 bases sitting between them. This CDR3 comprises 15 residues. CDR3 nucleotides: TGTGCCAGCAGCTTATCGGTTGTGAACACCGGGGAGCTGTTTTTT. Translating gives CASSLSVVNTGELFF.

This clonotype has ten or more counts. The chain has TRBV28 and TRBJ1-5; D gene uncertain. The germline V gene has CDR1 MDHEN and CDR2 SYDVKM. The CDR3 contains 14 residues. The V gene lost 5 bases and the J gene lost 2 bases, with 10 bases spanning the gap. DNA for the CDR3: TGTGCCAGCAGTGTGGCTCTGGGCAATCAGCCCCAGCATTTT. Translated: CASSVALGNQPQHF. The full variable domain, its missing parts supplied by reference TRBV28 and TRBJ1-5, is DVKVTQSSRYLVKRTGEKVFLECVQDMDHENMFWYRQDPGLGLRLIYFSYDVKMKEKGDIPEGYSVSREKKERFSLILESASTNQTSMYLCASSVALGNQPQHFGDGTRLSIL.

CDR3: CSAGPGTDLVEQFF. The CDR3 nucleotides read TGCAGCGCCGGACCCGGGACAGACTTGGTTGAGCAGTTCTTC. The chain joins TRBV29-1 to TRBJ2-1, with 7 bases fitting TRBD1. V dropped 7 bases and J dropped 9; count of bases not matched to a gene: 15. The CDR3 covers 14 residues. The germline V gene encodes CDR1 SQVTM and CDR2 ANQGSEA.

V usage is TRBV5-1 and J usage is TRBJ1-5, with 7 positions matching TRBD1. The CDR3 contains 15 residues. Germline values: CDR1 SGHRS, CDR2 YFSETQ. V lost 6 bases to trimming and J lost 8 bases; unmatched junction nucleotides: 14. The CDR3 loop reads CASKLGGGDAEPQHF. The CDR3 nucleotides are TGCGCCAGCAAACTGGGAGGGGGCGATGCCGAGCCCCAGCATTTT.

This chain joins TRBV27 and TRBJ2-3; D is undetermined. The CDR3 is made up of 12 amino acids. The germline CDR1 and CDR2 sequences are MNHEY and SMNVEV (reference sequence). V lost 6 bases and J lost 2, with 6 bases in between. CDR3 sequence: CASRKDTDTQYF. CDR3 coding DNA: TGTGCCAGCAGGAAAGACACAGATACGCAGTATTTT.

This clonotype has only a few counts. The chain joins TRBV20-1 to TRBJ1-2; 8 bases map to TRBD1. The CDR3 is 14 amino acids. Germline assignment: CDR1 DFQATT and CDR2 SNEGSKA (reference sequence). Losses at the gene ends were 8 bases for V and 3 bases for J; bases not matched to a gene: 11. The CDR3 spells CSSFSGGLDYGYTF. CDR3 coding DNA: TGCAGTTCCTTTTCAGGGGGCCTGGACTATGGCTACACCTTC.

This chain joins TRBV28 and TRBJ2-3, with 16 bases matching TRBD2. This CDR3 has 18 amino acids. Germline loops: CDR1 MDHEN, CDR2 SYDVKM. Losses at the gene ends were 3 bases for V and 5 bases for J; bases not matched to a gene: 8. CDR3 loop: CASSFLGTSGRAIDTQYF. For the CDR3, the DNA is TGTGCCAGCAGTTTTTTGGGGACTAGCGGGAGGGCCATAGATACGCAGTATTTT. The full variable domain, rest sourced from reference TRBV28 and TRBJ2-3, is DVKVTQSSRYLVKRTGEKVFLECVQDMDHENMFWYRQDPGLGLRLIYFSYDVKMKEKGDIPEGYSVSREKKERFSLILESASTNQTSMYLCASSFLGTSGRAIDTQYFGPGTRLTVL.

This clonotype was counted many times. J is TRBJ2-7 and V is TRBV11-2, with D possibly matching TRBD2 (5 bases). Between the trimmed V and J ends, which lost 0 bases and 1 base, there was a span of 16 bases. The CDR3 loop spans 17 amino acids. Germline V gives CDR1 SGHAT, CDR2 FQNNGV. In DNA form, the CDR3 reads TGTGCCAGCAGCTTAGATCTCGGGGAGCTAACGTCCTACGAGCAGTACTTC. Amino acid sequence: CASSLDLGELTSYEQYF.

The V call is TRBV19, the J call TRBJ1-1; D is uncertain. The CDR3 is 10 residues long. The V and J ends lost 9 bases and 6 bases respectively, with 8 bases between them. CDR1 LNHDA and CDR2 SQIVND come from the germline V gene (reference sequence). Written as DNA, the CDR3 is TGTGCCAGGTTACCCTCTGAAGCTTTCTTT. Its translation is CARLPSEAFF. Based on the CDR3 plus reference TRBV19 and TRBJ1-1, the full variable domain is DGGITQSPKYLFRKEGQNVTLSCEQNLNHDAMYWYRQDPGQGLRLIYYSQIVNDFQKGDIAEGYSVSREKKESFPLTVTSAQKNPTAFYLCARLPSEAFFGQGTRLTVV.

This clonotype was seen many times. The rearrangement joins TRBV7-2 to TRBJ2-7; 8 bases are shared with TRBD2. V lost 5 bases and J lost 1; bases outside the gene matches: 7. CDR3 length: 15 residues. Germline-derived CDR1 and CDR2 are SGHTA and FQGNSA. The CDR3 is CASSGGGLGSYEQYF. The CDR3 bases are TGTGCCAGCAGCGGGGGGGGACTAGGATCCTACGAGCAGTACTTC.

The rearrangement joins TRBV28 to TRBJ2-1; 8 bases map to TRBD2. Per the germline V gene, CDR1 is MDHEN and CDR2 is SYDVKM. The CDR3 totals 17 residues. J lost 0 bases, V lost 6 bases, and 10 bases had no gene match. The CDR3 DNA is TGTGCCAGCAGCCCGGGGACTAGAGTTTCCTCCTACAATGAGCAGTTCTTC. Its protein is CASSPGTRVSSYNEQFF.

There are many counts of this clonotype. Mismatch with germline at one junction end may stem from a read error. The chain links TRBV5-1 to TRBJ2-5; no clear D. CDR3 length equals 11 residues. Germline CDR1 SGHRS, CDR2 YFSETQ. The CDR3 is CASSWGETQYF. The CDR3 DNA follows: TGTGCCAGCAGTTGGGGAGAGACCCAGTACTTC.

This clonotype was counted at least ten times. CDR3 DNA: TGCGCCAGCAGCTTACAGAATGAGCAGTTCTTC. It specifies CASSLQNEQFF. The chain links TRBV5-1 to TRBJ2-1; D remains ambiguous. The CDR3 consists of 11 residues. The V end lost 2 bases, the J end lost 7 bases, and 4 bases lay between the germline ends. Germline V gene lookup returns CDR1 SGHRS and CDR2 YFSETQ.

This clonotype was recorded once. The chain is built from TRBV5-1 and TRBJ2-2, with 7 bases aligning to TRBD2. Germline trimming cut 1 base from V and 6 bases from J; bases unmatched to any gene: 6. Germline V gives CDR1 SGHRS, CDR2 YFSETQ. The CDR3 runs 15 residues. The CDR3 region has the DNA TGCGCCAGCAGCTTGAGCGGGATAGGGGCCGGGGAGCTGTTTTTT. Translating it yields CASSLSGIGAGELFF.

The chain uses TRBV6-1 and TRBJ1-5, with D maybe TRBD1 (6 bases). Germline CDR1 reads MNHNS; CDR2 reads SASEGT. V lost 6 bases and J lost 2, with 11 bases in between. This CDR3 is 14 amino acids long. The CDR3 region has the DNA TGTGCCAGCAGCCCCTACAGGGGCAATCAGCCCCAGCATTTT. It codes for CASSPYRGNQPQHF.

In this sample, this clonotype turned up many times. The CDR3 reads CASSLDLTRQETQYF. CDR3 DNA sequence: TGTGCCAGCAGCTTAGATCTTACTAGGCAAGAGACCCAGTACTTC. This sequence joins TRBV11-2 and TRBJ2-5; D may be TRBD2 (5 bases). Germline values: CDR1 SGHAT, CDR2 FQNNGV. CDR3 size: 15 residues. Deletions cut 0 bases from V and 2 bases from J, with 10 bases between.

This clonotype was counted a single time. The junction and the germline gene differ at one end; a read error may be behind it. Here the CDR3 DNA reads TGTGCCAGCAGTTCCCCCCCCCCCACCTCCAGCACAAATACGCAGTATTTT. Protein product: CASSSPPPTSSTNTQYF. This sequence joins TRBV28 and TRBJ2-3, with D unresolved. CDR1 and CDR2 from the germline V gene are MDHEN and SYDVKM. The CDR3 has 17 amino acids.